This T cell receptor (beta chain) derives from a study of blood T cell repertoires in COVID-19. Assay used: immunoSEQ multiplex PCR; TCRdb lists only in-frame clones, some missing. The sample gives about 190,000 clones, roughly 80% of which show up once; about 13% is in the top ten. The germline gives CDR1 MNHEY, CDR2 SMNVEV (reference sequence). Trimming cost V 2 bases and J 8 bases; bases outside gene matches: 4. CDR3 size: 14 residues. The chain combines TRBV27 with TRBJ2-1, with 9 bases lining up with TRBD2. The receptor's source is a man aged 45-65 years who had recovered from COVID-19. Sample: peripheral blood. CDR3 nucleotide sequence: TGTGCCAGCAGTTTAATAGCGGGAGTTGATGAGCAGTTCTTC. Translation gives CASSLIAGVDEQFF.